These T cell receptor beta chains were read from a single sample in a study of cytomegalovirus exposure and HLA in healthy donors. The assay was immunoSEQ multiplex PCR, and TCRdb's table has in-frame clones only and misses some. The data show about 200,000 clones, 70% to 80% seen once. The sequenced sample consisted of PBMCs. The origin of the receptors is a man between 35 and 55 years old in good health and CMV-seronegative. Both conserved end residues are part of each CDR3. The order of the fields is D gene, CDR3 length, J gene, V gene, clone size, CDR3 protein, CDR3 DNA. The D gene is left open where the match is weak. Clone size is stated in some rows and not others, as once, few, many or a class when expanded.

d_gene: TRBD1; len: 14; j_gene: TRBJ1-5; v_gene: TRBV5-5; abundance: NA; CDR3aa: CASSWDRNNQPQHF; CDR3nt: TGTGCCAGCAGCTGGGACAGGAACAATCAGCCCCAGCATTTT
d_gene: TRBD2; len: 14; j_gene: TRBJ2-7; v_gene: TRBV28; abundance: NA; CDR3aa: CASSWSGREYEQYF; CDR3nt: TGTGCCAGCAGTTGGAGCGGGAGAGAGTACGAGCAGTACTTC
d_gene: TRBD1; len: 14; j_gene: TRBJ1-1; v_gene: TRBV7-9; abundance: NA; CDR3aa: CASSPSTGGDEAFF; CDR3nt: TGTGCCAGCAGCCCCTCGACAGGGGGGGATGAAGCTTTCTTT
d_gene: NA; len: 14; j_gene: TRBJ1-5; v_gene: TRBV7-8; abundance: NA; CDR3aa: CASSLEGFDQPQHF; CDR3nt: TGTGCCAGCAGCTTAGAGGGGTTCGATCAGCCCCAGCATTTT
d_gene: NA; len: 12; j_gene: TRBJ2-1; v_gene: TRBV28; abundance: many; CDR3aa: CASSFGGDEQFF; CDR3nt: TGTGCCAGCAGTTTCGGAGGGGATGAGCAGTTCTTC
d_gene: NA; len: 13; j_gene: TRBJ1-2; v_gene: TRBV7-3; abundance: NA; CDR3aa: CASSLPGEVGYTF; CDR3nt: TGTGCCAGCAGCCTTCCGGGTGAGGTAGGCTACACCTTC
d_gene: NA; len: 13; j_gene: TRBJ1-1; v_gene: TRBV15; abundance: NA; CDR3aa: CATGWGPWTEAFF; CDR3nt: TGTGCCACGGGATGGGGCCCCTGGACTGAAGCTTTCTTT
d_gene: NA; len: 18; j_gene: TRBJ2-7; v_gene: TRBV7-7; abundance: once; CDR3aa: CASSLAQGAVSSPYEQYF; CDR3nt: TGTGCCAGCAGCTTAGCCCAAGGGGCGGTATCATCTCCCTACGAGCAGTACTTC
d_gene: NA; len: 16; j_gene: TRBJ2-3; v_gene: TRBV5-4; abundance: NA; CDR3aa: CASSLAVTSRTDTQYF; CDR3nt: TGTGCCAGCAGCTTGGCCGTGACTAGTCGGACAGATACGCAGTATTTT
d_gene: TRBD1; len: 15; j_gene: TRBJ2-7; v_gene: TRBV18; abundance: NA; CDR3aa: CASSPGTGGSYEQYF; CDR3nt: TGTGCCAGCTCACCCGGGACAGGGGGATCCTACGAGCAGTACTTC
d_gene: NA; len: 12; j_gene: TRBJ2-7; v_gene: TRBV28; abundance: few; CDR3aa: CASSLVPPEQYF; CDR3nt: TGTGCCAGCAGTTTAGTCCCTCCCGAGCAGTACTTC
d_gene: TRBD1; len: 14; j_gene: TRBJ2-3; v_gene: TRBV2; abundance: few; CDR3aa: CASSVDRGPDTQYF; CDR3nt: TGTGCCAGCAGTGTGGACAGGGGGCCAGATACGCAGTATTTT
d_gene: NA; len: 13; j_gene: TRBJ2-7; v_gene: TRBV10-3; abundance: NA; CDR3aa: CATGSGETYEQYF; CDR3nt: TGTGCCACCGGGAGCGGTGAGACCTACGAGCAGTACTTC
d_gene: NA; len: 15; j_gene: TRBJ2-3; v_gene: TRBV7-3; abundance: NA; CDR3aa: CASSLFGQGTDTQYF; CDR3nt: TGTGCCAGCAGCTTATTTGGCCAGGGGACAGATACGCAGTATTTT
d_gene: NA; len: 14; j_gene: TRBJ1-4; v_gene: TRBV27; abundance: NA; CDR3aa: CASSTRGRGEKLFF; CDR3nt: TGTGCCAGCAGCACACGAGGGCGTGGAGAAAAACTGTTTTTT
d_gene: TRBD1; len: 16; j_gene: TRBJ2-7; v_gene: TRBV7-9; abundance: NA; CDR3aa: CASTIQAGTGSYEQYF; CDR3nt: TGTGCCAGCACCATCCAGGCAGGGACAGGCTCCTACGAGCAGTACTTC
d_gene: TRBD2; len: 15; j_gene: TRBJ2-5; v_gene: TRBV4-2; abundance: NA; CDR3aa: CASSHQREGGETQYF; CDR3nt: TGTGCCAGCAGCCACCAGCGGGAGGGTGGGGAGACCCAGTACTTC
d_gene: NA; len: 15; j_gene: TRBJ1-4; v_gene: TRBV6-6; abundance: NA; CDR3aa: CASSYPGGGQEKLFF; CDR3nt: TGTGCCAGCAGTTACCCGGGGGGCGGTCAGGAAAAACTGTTTTTT
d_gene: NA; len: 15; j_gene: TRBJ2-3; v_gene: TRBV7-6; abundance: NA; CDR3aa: CASSRLGGAGDTQYF; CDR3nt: TGTGCCAGCAGTCGCCTGGGGGGAGCAGGAGATACGCAGTATTTT
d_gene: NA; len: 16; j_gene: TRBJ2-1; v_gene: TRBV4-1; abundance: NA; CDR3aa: CASSRGQTYSYNEQFF; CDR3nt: TGCGCCAGCAGCCGAGGACAGACCTACTCCTACAATGAGCAGTTCTTC
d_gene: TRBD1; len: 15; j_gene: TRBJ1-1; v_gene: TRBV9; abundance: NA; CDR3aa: CASSVVGDRVTEAFF; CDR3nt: TGTGCCAGCAGCGTAGTGGGGGACAGGGTCACTGAAGCTTTCTTT
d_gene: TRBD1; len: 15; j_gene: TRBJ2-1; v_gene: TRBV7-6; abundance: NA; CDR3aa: CASSYDRGSYNEQFF; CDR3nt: TGTGCCAGCAGCTACGACAGGGGCTCCTACAATGAGCAGTTCTTC
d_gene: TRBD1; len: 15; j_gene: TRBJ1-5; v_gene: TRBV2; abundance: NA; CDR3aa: CASSEYGTDNQPQHF; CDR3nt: TGTGCCAGCAGTGAATACGGGACAGACAATCAGCCCCAGCATTTT
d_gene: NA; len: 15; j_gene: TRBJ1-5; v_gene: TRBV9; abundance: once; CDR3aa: CASSVGWGEGQPQHF; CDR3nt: TGTGCCAGCAGCGTAGGGTGGGGGGAAGGGCAGCCCCAGCATTTT
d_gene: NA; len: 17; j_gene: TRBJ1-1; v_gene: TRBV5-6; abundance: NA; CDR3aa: CASSSGGGGPSNTEAFF; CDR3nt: TGTGCCAGCAGCTCGGGGGGGGGCGGGCCCTCGAACACTGAAGCTTTCTTT
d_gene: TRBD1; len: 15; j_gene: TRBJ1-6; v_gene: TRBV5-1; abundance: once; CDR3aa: CASSTGQANNSPLHF; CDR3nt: TGCGCCAGCAGCACCGGACAGGCTAATAATTCACCCCTCCACTTT
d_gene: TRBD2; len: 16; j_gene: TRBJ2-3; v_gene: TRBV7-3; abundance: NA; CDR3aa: CASSLTASGYTDTQYF; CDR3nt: TGTGCCAGCAGCTTAACGGCTAGCGGTTACACAGATACGCAGTATTTT
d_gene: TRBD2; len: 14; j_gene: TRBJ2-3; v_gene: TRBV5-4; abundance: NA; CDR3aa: CASSLSGGPDTQYF; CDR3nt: TGTGCCAGCAGCTTGAGCGGGGGGCCAGATACGCAGTATTTT
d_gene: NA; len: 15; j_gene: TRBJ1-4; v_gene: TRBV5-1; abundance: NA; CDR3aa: CASSSPTDDNEKLFF; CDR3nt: TGCGCCAGCAGCAGCCCGACAGACGATAATGAAAAACTGTTTTTT
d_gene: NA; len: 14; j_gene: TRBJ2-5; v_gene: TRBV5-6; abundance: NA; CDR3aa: CASSLLRDQETQYF; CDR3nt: TGTGCCAGCAGCTTGCTTAGAGATCAAGAGACCCAGTACTTC
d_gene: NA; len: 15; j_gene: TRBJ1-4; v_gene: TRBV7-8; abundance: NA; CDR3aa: CASSLSRDRGEKLFF; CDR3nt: TGTGCCAGCAGCTTAAGCCGGGACCGGGGGGAAAAACTGTTTTTT
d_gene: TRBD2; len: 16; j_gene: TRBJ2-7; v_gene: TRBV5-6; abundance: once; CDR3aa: CASSLAGTSGIYEQYF; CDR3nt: TGTGCCAGCAGCTTGGCCGGGACTAGCGGGATTTACGAGCAGTACTTC
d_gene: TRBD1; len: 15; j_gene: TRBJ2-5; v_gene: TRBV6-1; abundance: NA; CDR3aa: CASSEGKGPGGTQYF; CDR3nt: TGTGCCAGCAGTGAAGGAAAGGGCCCAGGGGGGACCCAGTACTTC
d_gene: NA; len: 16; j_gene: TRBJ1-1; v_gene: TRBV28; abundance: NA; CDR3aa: CASSLLGPTRGTEAFF; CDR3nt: TGTGCCAGCAGTTTATTAGGCCCAACCCGAGGCACTGAAGCTTTCTTT
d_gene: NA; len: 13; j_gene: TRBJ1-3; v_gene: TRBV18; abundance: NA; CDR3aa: CASSPGPGNTIYF; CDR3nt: TGTGCCAGCTCACCTGGCCCTGGAAACACCATATATTTT
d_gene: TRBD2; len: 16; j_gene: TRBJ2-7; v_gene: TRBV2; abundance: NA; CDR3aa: CASSDRTSAGSYEQYF; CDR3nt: TGTGCCAGCAGTGACCGGACTAGCGCGGGCTCCTACGAGCAGTACTTC
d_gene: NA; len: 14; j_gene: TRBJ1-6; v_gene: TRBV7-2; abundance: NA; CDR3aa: CASSSGAAGSPLHF; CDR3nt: TGTGCCAGCAGCTCCGGGGCCGCGGGGTCACCCCTCCACTTT
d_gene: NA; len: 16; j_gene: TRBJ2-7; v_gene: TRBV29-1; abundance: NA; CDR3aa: CSVASGRSGGIYEQYF; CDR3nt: TGCAGCGTCGCGAGCGGGAGGTCAGGGGGCATTTACGAGCAGTACTTC
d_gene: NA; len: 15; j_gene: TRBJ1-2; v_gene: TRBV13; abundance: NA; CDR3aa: CASSPPHLTNYGYTF; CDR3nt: TGTGCCAGCAGCCCTCCCCATCTAACTAACTATGGCTACACCTTC
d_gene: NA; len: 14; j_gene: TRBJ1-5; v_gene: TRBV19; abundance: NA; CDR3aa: CASKDQGTNQPQHF; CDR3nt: TGTGCCAGTAAGGATCAGGGAACCAATCAGCCCCAGCATTTT